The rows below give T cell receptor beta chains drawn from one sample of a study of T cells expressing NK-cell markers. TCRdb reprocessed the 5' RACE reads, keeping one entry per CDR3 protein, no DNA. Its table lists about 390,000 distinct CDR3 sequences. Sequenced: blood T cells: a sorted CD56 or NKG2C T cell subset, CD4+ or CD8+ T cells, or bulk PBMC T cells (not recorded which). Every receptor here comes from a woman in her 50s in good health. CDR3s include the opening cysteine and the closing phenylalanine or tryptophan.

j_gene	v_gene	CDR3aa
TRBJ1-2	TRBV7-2	CASSLGPWDGYTF
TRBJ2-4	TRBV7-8	CASSPPGTGEKNIQYF
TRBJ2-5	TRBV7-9	CASSLAGVWETQYF
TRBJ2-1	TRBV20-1	CSARETGTGSYNEQFF
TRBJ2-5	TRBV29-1	CSVRARLVSETQYF
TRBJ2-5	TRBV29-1	CSVAPDVETQYF
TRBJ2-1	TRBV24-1	CATSDPVSDNEQFF
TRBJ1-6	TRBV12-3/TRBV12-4	CASSPGWGAEKSSPLHF
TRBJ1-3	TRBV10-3	CAISENAGSGNTIYF
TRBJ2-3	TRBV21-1	CASIANRLAGGTDTQYF
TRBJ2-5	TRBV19	CASSGGQKETQYF
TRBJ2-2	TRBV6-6	CASSPLSTDTGELFF
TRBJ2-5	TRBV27	CASSLAPGGPQETQYF
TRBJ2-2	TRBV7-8	CASSLSPGGELFF
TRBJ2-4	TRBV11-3	CASSSYLGADIQYF
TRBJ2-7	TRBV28	CASMGVWGQNSYEQYF
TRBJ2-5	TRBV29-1	CSVEERGGRETQYF
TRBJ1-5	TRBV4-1	CASSQGELHRVLNQPQHF
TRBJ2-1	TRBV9	CASSVGGAGNEQFF
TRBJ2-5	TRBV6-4	CASSLKGGETQYF
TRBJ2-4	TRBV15	CATSRSRERGALAKNIQYF
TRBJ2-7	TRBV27	CATSKGNEQYF
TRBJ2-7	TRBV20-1	CSARATAGQAEEQYF
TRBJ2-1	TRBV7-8	CASSVGVGEDEQFF
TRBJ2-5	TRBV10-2	CASSGQAQETQYF
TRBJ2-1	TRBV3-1	CASSQDIRRPSALFSYNEQFF
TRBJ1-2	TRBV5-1	CASSVTIGGDNYGYTF
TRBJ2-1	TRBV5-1	CASSSGTGYNEQFF
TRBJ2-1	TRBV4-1	CASSPLPPTSGPYNEQFF
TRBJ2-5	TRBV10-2	CASSDGAGTSAYQETQYF
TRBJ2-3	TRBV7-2	CASSLRPPTQGGDTQYF
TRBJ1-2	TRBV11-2	CASSFEDRVYGYTF
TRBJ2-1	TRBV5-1	CASSTGLAVNTYNEQFF
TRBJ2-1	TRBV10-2	CASRPPSNEQFF
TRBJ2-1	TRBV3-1	CASSPNPGLAGGEQFF
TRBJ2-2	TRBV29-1	CSALSAGDRTGELFF
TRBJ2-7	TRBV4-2	CASSQDTASYEQYF
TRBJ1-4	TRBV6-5	CASSLGGGFNEKLFF
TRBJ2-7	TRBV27	CASSFLGQVDEQYF
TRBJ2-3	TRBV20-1	CSAGGGGAIGSTDTQYF
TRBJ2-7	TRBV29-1	CSALTGERNEQYF
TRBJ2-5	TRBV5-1	CASSSINPPETQYF
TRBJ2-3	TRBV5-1	CASSPAGAFTQYF